One sample yielded the 28 T cell receptor beta chains listed below, sequenced in a study of regulatory T cells in long-lasting Graves disease. Arm-PCR of CDR3 regions and iRepertoire HTBI primers were the basis on which TCR beta libraries were built. MiXCR, run by TCRdb on the multiplex PCR reads, gives a single entry per CDR3 protein. The sample lists roughly 400,000 distinct CDR3 sequences; more than 20% were seen once. Time point in this sample: persistent/refractory GD, antithyroid drugs over 5 years with positive TRAb. Construction of the TCR library relied on RNA isolated from PBMCs. The material sequenced was peripheral blood mononuclear cells (PBMCs), taken when the disease was refractory, from a patient treated with antithyroid drugs. The source of these receptors is a female donor with Graves disease.

This clonotype was seen a handful of times. V is TRBV20-1 and J is TRBJ1-4; unclear D gene. With 3 bases removed from V and 0 bases from J, the gap between germline ends came to 8 bases. Germline V gives CDR1 DFQATT, CDR2 SNEGSKA (reference sequence). The CDR3 covers 14 residues. The CDR3 spells CSASSAATNEKLFF. The CDR3 DNA is TGCAGTGCTAGTTCGGCCGCAACTAATGAAAAACTGTTTTTT.

A few counts support this clonotype. This chain uses TRBV6-1 with TRBJ2-5; 7 nucleotides match TRBD2. The CDR3 runs to 14 residues. V lost 5 bases to trimming and J lost 4 bases; unmatched junction nucleotides: 7. CDR1 is MNHNS, CDR2 SASEGT, per germline. The CDR3 coding sequence is TGTGCCAGCAGTCGACGGGACTATCGAGAGACCCAGTACTTC. This sequence encodes CASSRRDYRETQYF.

This clonotype was seen at least ten times. The chain has TRBV12-3 or TRBV12-4 and TRBJ2-7; no clear D gene. CDR3 length equals 14 residues. The V gene lost 5 bases and the J gene lost 4 bases, with 15 bases spanning the gap. CDR3 residues: CASSTTHGSYEQYF. CDR3 sequence (DNA): TGTGCCAGCAGTACGACCCACGGTTCGTACGAGCAGTACTTC.

V gene TRBV6-2 or TRBV6-3 combines with J gene TRBJ1-5; 8 bases are shared with TRBD1. Germline values: CDR1 MNHEY, CDR2 SVGEGT. V trimming: 4 bases; J trimming: 4 bases; junction bases outside the gene matches: 0. CDR3 length: 13 residues. The chain's CDR3 is CASSWDRNQPQHF. The CDR3 coding sequence is TGTGCCAGCAGTTGGGACAGGAATCAGCCCCAGCATTTT.

Ten or more counts support this clonotype. The chain uses TRBV28 and TRBJ1-4; TRBD1 might be the D (5 bases). With 5 bases removed from V and 8 bases from J, the gap between germline ends came to 24 bases. Germline loops: CDR1 MDHEN, CDR2 SYDVKM. CDR3 length equals 17 residues. The CDR3 nucleotides are TGTGCCAGCAGTAAAAGATTACAGGTCCCTTCTTGGGAAAAACTGTTTTTT. Protein: CASSKRLQVPSWEKLFF.

The V call is TRBV28, the J call TRBJ2-7, with a tentative D call TRBD2 (5 bases). Trimming left V 3 bases short and J 11 bases short, with 11 bases between. CDR1 is MDHEN, CDR2 SYDVKM, per germline. This CDR3 region has 11 residues. The CDR3 loop reads CASSFWGVEYF. CDR3 in DNA: TGTGCCAGCAGTTTTTGGGGAGTTGAGTACTTC.

The chain is built from TRBV19 and TRBJ1-1, with D possibly matching TRBD1 (5 bases). The CDR3 is 15 amino acids. Germline assignment: CDR1 LNHDA and CDR2 SQIVND (reference sequence). V shed 5 bases and J shed 1 base, with 14 bases lying between them. The CDR3 DNA follows: TGTGCCAGTAGTTTCGGGACGCCAGGGAACACTGAAGCTTTCTTT. It translates to CASSFGTPGNTEAFF.

This clonotype was detected ten times or more. The CDR3 protein is CASSDWEREGKLFF. CDR3 sequence (DNA): TGTGCCAGCAGTGATTGGGAGCGTGAGGGAAAACTGTTTTTT. This chain uses TRBV2 with TRBJ1-4; D is undetermined. Germline V gives CDR1 SNHLY, CDR2 FYNNEI. The V end lost 3 bases, the J end lost 10 bases, and 15 bases lay between the germline ends. This CDR3 is 14 amino acids long.

About this clonotype: Compared with germline, one end of the junction differs, possibly owing to a read error. The rearrangement joins TRBV25-1 to TRBJ2-1, with 14 bases that match TRBD2. CDR1 is MGHDK, CDR2 SYGVNS, per germline. CDR3 length: 20 residues. The CDR3 loop is CASSPTPGTSGRSSYSEQFF. The CDR3 DNA is TGTGCCAGCAGTCCTACCCCCGGGACTAGCGGGAGATCCTCCTACAGTGAGCAGTTCTTC. The whole variable domain, remainder taken from reference TRBV25-1 and TRBJ2-1, is EADIYQTPRYLVIGTGKKITLECSQTMGHDKMYWYQQDPGMELHLIHYSYGVNSTEKGDLSSESTVSRIRTEHFPLTLESARPSHTSQYLCASSPTPGTSGRSSYSEQFFGPGTRLTVL.

This clonotype showed up many times. V and J are TRBV6-5 and TRBJ2-7; the D is unclear. The CDR3 is 14 amino acids. V was shortened by 0 bases and J by 4 bases, with 10 bases between the two germline ends. Germline-derived CDR1 and CDR2 are MNHEY and SVGAGI. The CDR3 DNA reads TGTGCCAGCAGTTACTCGGGGAACCTGTACGAGCAGTACTTC. Translating gives CASSYSGNLYEQYF.

This clonotype has a count of ten or more. This rearrangement joins TRBV7-2 to TRBJ2-5, with D hard to call. The germline V gene encodes CDR1 SGHTA and CDR2 FQGNSA. The CDR3 runs 13 residues. The V end was cut by 1 base, the J end by 7 bases, with 10 bases between. CDR3 amino acids: CASSLGQKGTQYF. CDR3 DNA sequence: TGTGCCAGCAGCTTAGGACAAAAAGGGACCCAGTACTTC. Full variable domain (remainder filled in from reference TRBV7-2 and TRBJ2-5): GAGVSQSPSNKVTEKGKDVELRCDPISGHTALYWYRQSLGQGLEFLIYFQGNSAPDKSGLPSDRFSAERTGGSVSTLTIQRTQQEDSAVYLCASSLGQKGTQYFGPGTRLLVL.

The table lists this clonotype with many counts. V gene TRBV18 combines with J gene TRBJ1-4; 9 nucleotides agree with TRBD1. Germline CDR1 is KGHSH and CDR2 is LQKENI. The CDR3 is made up of 18 amino acids. The V gene end was trimmed by 2 bases and the J gene end by 3 bases; junction bases not matched to a gene: 10. The CDR3 DNA reads as TGTGCCAGCTCACCAGACCGCCTTCGACAGGGGGCTAATGAAAAACTGTTTTTT. This codes for CASSPDRLRQGANEKLFF.

This clonotype has a handful of counts. The chain is built from TRBV30 and TRBJ1-1; a weak D match, TRBD1 (5 bases). Trimming shortened V by 3 bases and J by 4 bases, and 9 bases separated the two germline ends. CDR1 is GTSNPN, CDR2 SVGIG, per germline (reference sequence). This CDR3 region has 12 residues. CDR3 protein: CAWSLGGTEAFF. CDR3 bases: TGTGCCTGGAGCCTCGGGGGCACTGAAGCTTTCTTT.

This clonotype has just a few counts. The chain combines TRBV4-1 with TRBJ1-1, with no clear D. V lost 3 bases and J lost 0, with 11 bases in between. CDR1 is MGHRA, CDR2 YSYEKL, per germline. CDR3 size: 15 residues. This CDR3 is CASSQDPRVNTEAFF. In nucleotides, the CDR3 is TGCGCCAGCAGCCAGGACCCCCGGGTGAACACTGAAGCTTTCTTT.

This clonotype came up a few times. V gene TRBV4-1 combines with J gene TRBJ1-4; D perhaps matches TRBD1 (5 bases). Germline CDR1 reads MGHRA; CDR2 reads YSYEKL. Trimming removed 3 bases from V and 7 bases from J, with 12 bases in between. CDR3 length: 14 amino acids. Here the CDR3 DNA reads TGCGCCAGCAGCCATCCTAACCAGGGTGAAAAACTGTTTTTT. Its translation is CASSHPNQGEKLFF.

This clonotype was found many times. The chain recombines TRBV20-1 with TRBJ2-7, with 8 nucleotides matching TRBD2. Germline values: CDR1 DFQATT, CDR2 SNEGSKA (reference sequence). CDR3 length: 13 residues. With V trimmed by 2 bases and J by 3 bases, 3 bases remained unmatched. CDR3 in amino acids: CSARKGLVYEQYF. In nucleotides, the CDR3 is TGCAGTGCTAGAAAGGGACTAGTCTACGAGCAGTACTTC.

V usage is TRBV25-1 and J usage is TRBJ2-6, with 8 bases lining up with TRBD1. Germline V CDR1 and CDR2: MGHDK, SYGVNS. V lost 5 bases and J lost 6; bases outside the gene matches: 15. This CDR3 region has 18 residues. DNA for the CDR3: TGTGCCAGCAGTCCCCCCCCGGGACAGGTGCCTGAGGCCAACGTCCTGACTTTC. This sequence encodes CASSPPPGQVPEANVLTF.

This clonotype has at least ten counts. The V call is TRBV18, the J call TRBJ1-1; D call uncertain. This CDR3 contains 13 residues. The V gene's germline CDR1 is KGHSH and CDR2 LQKENI. V was cut by 3 bases and J by 2 bases, with 7 bases left in between. For the CDR3, the DNA is TGTGCCAGCTCACCCGCGGTAAACACTGAAGCTTTCTTT. This sequence encodes CASSPAVNTEAFF.

This clonotype was seen a few times. The rearrangement uses TRBV18 and TRBJ2-7, with 8 bases matching TRBD1. The ends lost 3 bases at V and 3 bases at J; junction bases unmatched: 7. The length of the CDR3 is 15 residues. Looked up from germline, CDR1 is KGHSH and CDR2 is LQKENI. CDR3 sequence reads: CASSPGTGRLYEQYF. The CDR3, as DNA: TGTGCCAGCTCACCCGGGACAGGACGACTCTACGAGCAGTACTTC.

J is TRBJ1-4 and V is TRBV20-1; D is unresolved. Looked up from germline, CDR1 is DFQATT and CDR2 is SNEGSKA (reference sequence). This CDR3 has 12 amino acids. The CDR3 DNA follows: TGCAGGGCGGGCAGACCGAATGAAAAACTGTTTTTT. Protein: CRAGRPNEKLFF.

This chain joins TRBV5-6 and TRBJ2-7; D not certain. This CDR3 comprises 13 residues. V lost 0 bases to trimming and J lost 6 bases, with 10 bases between them. Germline V lookup: CDR1 SGHDT, CDR2 YYEEEE. The CDR3 nucleotides read TGTGCCAGCAGCTTGGTTGCTCCAGCCGAGCAGTACTTC. It translates to CASSLVAPAEQYF.

This clonotype was detected many times. The chain recombines TRBV7-8 with TRBJ2-7; D unclear. Trimming left V 0 bases short and J 5 bases short, with 5 bases between. This CDR3 spans 12 amino acids. Germline V gene sequence: CDR1 SGHVS, CDR2 FQNEAQ. As DNA, the CDR3 is TGTGCCAGCAGCTTAGCGTTACACGAGCAGTACTTC. Its protein is CASSLALHEQYF.

The chain links TRBV24-1 to TRBJ1-4, with a tentative D call TRBD1 (5 bases). The CDR3 contains 15 residues. The germline gives CDR1 KGHDR, CDR2 SFDVKD. V gave up 5 bases and J gave up 6 bases, with 15 bases separating them. CDR3 loop: CATSVVLGGDEKLFF. For the CDR3, the DNA is TGTGCCACCAGTGTTGTCCTCGGAGGGGATGAAAAACTGTTTTTT.

The V and J genes are TRBV27 and TRBJ2-3; perhaps TRBD2 as D (6 bases). From germline, CDR1 is MNHEY and CDR2 SMNVEV (reference sequence). Trimming took off 3 bases at V and 4 bases at J, with 11 bases between the two ends. This CDR3 has 14 amino acids. CDR3 residues: CASSFSGGADTQYF. The CDR3 coding sequence is TGTGCCAGCAGTTTTTCCGGAGGGGCAGATACGCAGTATTTT.

This clonotype was counted many times. The J gene is TRBJ1-1, the V gene TRBV3-1, with a possible D match to TRBD1 (5 bases). The CDR3 loop spans 15 amino acids. The germline CDR1 and CDR2 sequences are LGHDT and YNNKEL (reference sequence). V dropped 4 bases and J dropped 1 base, with 13 bases sitting between them. The CDR3, as DNA: TGTGCCAGCAGCCTCCTCGGGGCTAAGAACACTGAAGCTTTCTTT. Protein product: CASSLLGAKNTEAFF.

This clonotype was counted ten times or more. One end of the junction does not line up with germline, which may come from a read error. CDR3 sequence reads: CASSSLLGGRINF. The CDR3 region has the DNA TGTGCCAGCAGTTCACTGCTTGGGGGGAGAATCAACTTC. The chain employs TRBV27 and TRBJ2-5; D possibly corresponds to TRBD2 (6 bases). CDR1 is MNHEY, CDR2 SMNVEV, per germline (reference sequence). The CDR3 contains 13 residues.

There are many counts of this clonotype. The DNA for the CDR3 is TGTGCCAGCAGTTTATCCAGGACAGCCAAAAACATTCAGTACTTC. Encoded protein: CASSLSRTAKNIQYF. The chain carries TRBV28 and TRBJ2-4; D gene unclear. Germline values: CDR1 MDHEN, CDR2 SYDVKM. CDR3 length equals 15 residues. V shed 1 base and J shed 0 bases, with 7 bases lying between them.

This clonotype was seen at least ten times. The CDR3, as DNA: TGTGCTTCCAGGGCATGGGTTTCAGAAGCTTTCTTT. Its protein is CASRAWVSEAFF. The chain employs TRBV6-2 or TRBV6-3 and TRBJ1-1, with a weak D call TRBD1 (5 bases). Per germline, CDR1 MNHEY and CDR2 SVGEGT. There are 12 residues in the CDR3.